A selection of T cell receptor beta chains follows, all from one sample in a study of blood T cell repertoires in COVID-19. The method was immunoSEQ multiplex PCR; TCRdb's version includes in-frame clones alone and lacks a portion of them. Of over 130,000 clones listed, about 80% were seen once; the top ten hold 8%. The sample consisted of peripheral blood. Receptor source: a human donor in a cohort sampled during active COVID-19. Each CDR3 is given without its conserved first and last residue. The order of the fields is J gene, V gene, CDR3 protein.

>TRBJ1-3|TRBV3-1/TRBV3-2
ASMGQGRHGNTIY
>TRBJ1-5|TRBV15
ATSMGLGQGNNQPQH
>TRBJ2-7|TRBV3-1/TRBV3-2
ASSQGAGSYEQY
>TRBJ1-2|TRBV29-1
SVEAPGRGGYGYT
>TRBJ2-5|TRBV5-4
ASSPGDRGGETQY
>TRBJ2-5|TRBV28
ASTSGSARETQY
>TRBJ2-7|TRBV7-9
ASSLVQTYQQY
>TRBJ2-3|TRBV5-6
ASSWGTGDSDTQY
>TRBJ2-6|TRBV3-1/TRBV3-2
ASSPRGPGANVLT
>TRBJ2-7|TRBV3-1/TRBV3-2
ASSRGAGTEQY
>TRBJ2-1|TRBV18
ASSPGVVKDIEQF
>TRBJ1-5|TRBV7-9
ASSLGAPQMGNQPQH
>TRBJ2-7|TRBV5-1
ASSSRGTGGYEQY
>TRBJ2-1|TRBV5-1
ASRAGTSGANEQF
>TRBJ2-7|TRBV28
ASRTTGDRYEQY
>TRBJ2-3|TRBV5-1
ASSLAPTLYTDTQY
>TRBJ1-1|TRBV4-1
ASSQVSLVGAF
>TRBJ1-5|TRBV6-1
ASREGTWAYSNQPQH
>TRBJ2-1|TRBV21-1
ASSPSGGIEQF
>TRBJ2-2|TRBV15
ATSRVIAGGRDGELF
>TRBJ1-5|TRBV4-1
ASSQVAARGPQPQH
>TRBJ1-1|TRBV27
ASSLRGEVTEAF
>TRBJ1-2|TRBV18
ASSPKGQGANYGYT
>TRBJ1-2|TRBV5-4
ASSLDSRAGTFYGYT
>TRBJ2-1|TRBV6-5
ASRPPGNNEQF
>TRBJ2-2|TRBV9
ASSPSGGAGTGELF
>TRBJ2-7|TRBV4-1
ASSQDTQGGYEQY
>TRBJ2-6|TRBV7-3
ASSLKSGSGANVLT
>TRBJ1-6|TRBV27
ASRPWTGSSYNSPLH
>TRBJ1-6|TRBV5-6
ASSPGQGGNSPLH
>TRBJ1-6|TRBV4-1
ASSHDKDRANSPLH
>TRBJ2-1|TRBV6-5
ASSDSPPGRQF